This passage covers 26 T cell receptor beta chains from one sample sequenced in a study of T cell repertoires in cytomegalovirus infection (dated by TCRdb to between 2019 and 2020). The intended sense of this specimen's treatment or condition label: in vitro stimulation with specific CMV peptide epitopes to enrich CMV-specific T cells. No cognate antigen is known for these TCRs. Sequencing was performed on an Illumina HiSeq 1500. TCRdb applied fastp at Q25 and MiXCR to the public reads, then kept only in-frame beta chains. Every distinct CDR3 protein forms one entry, paired with its most common genes and DNA. The sample table contains 800,000 to 950,000 distinct CDR3 sequences; only one count was recorded for around a third of them. Of the sample, approximately 13% is held by the ten largest clones. The sample here was cultured CD8+ T cells from PBMCs, taken from culture after CMV antigen stimulation. The receptors stem from a human donor in good health (CMV status not recorded). Some clones in this sample may be carry-over from other donors' samples.

Ten or more counts support this clonotype. The chain couples TRBV7-2 to TRBJ2-2; D possibly corresponds to TRBD1 (5 bases). Trimming took off 3 bases at V and 0 bases at J, with 14 bases between the two ends. This CDR3 region has 17 residues. CDR1 is SGHTA, CDR2 FQGNSA, per germline. CDR3 residues: CASSLTTAVSNTGELFF. CDR3 bases: TGTGCCAGCAGCTTGACGACAGCCGTTTCGAACACCGGGGAGCTGTTTTTT.

This clonotype was observed at least ten times. This chain connects TRBV7-8 to TRBJ1-2, with D uncertain. The CDR3 runs 17 residues. Germline V CDR1 and CDR2: SGHVS, FQNEAQ. Trimming took 4 bases from V and 0 from J, leaving 18 bases between them. The CDR3 spells CASSSGRTNYPNYGYTF. CDR3 DNA: TGTGCCAGCAGCTCCGGCCGGACCAATTACCCTAACTATGGCTACACCTTC.

The rearrangement uses TRBV6-6 and TRBJ2-7; 10 positions match TRBD2. CDR3 length equals 13 residues. CDR1 and CDR2 (germline): MNHNY, SVGAGI (reference sequence). Trimming cost V 8 bases and J 5 bases; bases outside gene matches: 6. The CDR3 nucleotides are TGTGCCAGCGAACTAGCGGGGAGCCACGAGCAGTACTTC. As protein: CASELAGSHEQYF.

The rearrangement joins TRBV7-6 to TRBJ1-6; 11 bases align to TRBD1. Germline V gives CDR1 SGHVS, CDR2 FNYEAQ. This CDR3 has 17 amino acids. V lost 5 bases and J lost 6; bases outside the gene matches: 9. CDR3 sequence (DNA): TGTGCCAGCAGCGCCGGGACAGGGGGTTACGGTAATTCACCCCTCCACTTT. This translates into CASSAGTGGYGNSPLHF. Full variable domain (missing parts from reference TRBV7-6 and TRBJ1-6): GAGVSQSPRYKVTKRGQDVALRCDPISGHVSLYWYRQALGQGPEFLTYFNYEAQQDKSGLPNDRFSAERPEGSISTLTIQRTEQRDSAMYRCASSAGTGGYGNSPLHFGNGTRLTVT.

The chain employs TRBV4-1 and TRBJ2-7, with 7 bases lining up with TRBD2. Germline V gene lookup returns CDR1 MGHRA and CDR2 YSYEKL. The J segment lost 6 bases and the V segment lost 4 bases, leaving 6 bases of the junction unmatched. This CDR3 is built from 13 residues. The CDR3 DNA follows: TGCGCCAGCAGCCTGGGACCGGGGGGCGAGCAGTACGTC. Residues: CASSLGPGGEQYV.

The genes are TRBV27 and TRBJ1-4, with D maybe TRBD1 (6 bases). This CDR3 is 14 amino acids long. V lost 4 bases to trimming and J lost 7 bases, with 13 bases between them. Germline values: CDR1 MNHEY, CDR2 SMNVEV (reference sequence). The chain's CDR3 is CASSYRAHREKLFF. In nucleotides, the CDR3 is TGTGCCAGCAGTTACAGGGCTCATCGTGAAAAACTGTTTTTT.

This clonotype was counted a few times. The genes are TRBV10-2 and TRBJ2-1; TRBD2 agrees at 7 bases. The V segment lost 9 bases and the J segment 3 bases; nucleotides outside the gene matches: 8. Germline CDR1 reads WSHSY; CDR2 reads SAAADI. The length of the CDR3 is 14 residues. DNA for the CDR3: TGCGCCAGTCTGGGGGAGGGTTTCTACAATGAGCAGTTCTTC. Protein product: CASLGEGFYNEQFF.

This chain connects TRBV29-1 to TRBJ2-1, with 8 nucleotides matching TRBD2. This CDR3 has 14 residues. Losses at the gene ends were 3 bases for V and 5 bases for J; bases not matched to a gene: 6. Germline values: CDR1 SQVTM, CDR2 ANQGSEA. The chain's CDR3 is CSVDSAGGHNEQFF. As DNA, the CDR3 is TGCAGCGTTGATTCGGCGGGGGGTCACAATGAGCAGTTCTTC.

This chain joins TRBV6-5 and TRBJ1-2; weak D call: TRBD1 (5 bases). V lost 0 bases and J lost 5, with 13 bases in between. This CDR3 comprises 15 residues. From germline, CDR1 is MNHEY and CDR2 SVGAGI. CDR3 region: CASSYSPRDRYGYTF. Written as DNA, the CDR3 is TGTGCCAGCAGTTACTCCCCCAGGGATCGGTATGGCTACACCTTC.

The rearrangement joins TRBV27 to TRBJ1-3; D unclear. The ends were cut back, 3 bases at V and 4 bases at J, with 10 bases in the middle. This CDR3 spans 14 amino acids. The germline V gene has CDR1 MNHEY and CDR2 SMNVEV (reference sequence). CDR3 protein: CASSLGVAGNTIYF. Here the CDR3 DNA reads TGTGCCAGCAGTTTGGGAGTTGCCGGAAACACCATATATTTT.

V and J are TRBV4-2 and TRBJ2-5; D remains unclear. The CDR3 spans 15 residues. Trimming removed 0 bases from V and 2 bases from J, with 10 bases in between. Per the germline V gene, CDR1 is LGHNA and CDR2 is YNFKEQ. CDR3 amino acids: CASSQEISRQETQYF. CDR3 in DNA: TGTGCCAGCAGCCAAGAGATATCGAGGCAAGAGACCCAGTACTTC.

This clonotype showed up just a few times. The chain has TRBV27 and TRBJ1-1, with D possibly being TRBD1 (5 bases). Germline CDR1 is MNHEY and CDR2 is SMNVEV (reference sequence). Trimming stripped 6 bases from V and 3 bases from J, with 14 bases between. The CDR3 has 14 residues. The CDR3 protein is CASSPRGDYTEAFF. In nucleotides, the CDR3 is TGTGCCAGCAGCCCCCGGGGGGATTACACTGAAGCTTTCTTT.

This clonotype occurred a few times. This chain connects TRBV2 to TRBJ2-3; possible D gene TRBD1, 6 bases. This CDR3 spans 14 amino acids. V dropped 7 bases and J dropped 0 bases, with 11 bases sitting between them. CDR1 SNHLY and CDR2 FYNNEI come from the germline V gene. This CDR3 reads CASITGFSTDTQYF. In nucleotides, the CDR3 is TGTGCCAGCATTACAGGGTTTAGCACAGATACGCAGTATTTT.

The J gene is TRBJ1-6, the V gene TRBV2; the D gene is possibly TRBD1 (6 bases). Trimming cost V 8 bases and J 7 bases, with 12 bases left between them. The CDR3 contains 13 residues. Germline loops: CDR1 SNHLY, CDR2 FYNNEI. The CDR3 reads CASLEQGNSPLHF. CDR3 sequence (DNA): TGTGCCAGCCTGGAGCAGGGGAATTCACCCCTCCACTTT.

In its sample, this clonotype was seen a few times. V gene TRBV19 combines with J gene TRBJ1-1; 7 bases fit TRBD1. The CDR3 totals 16 residues. The ends lost 4 bases at V and 1 base at J; junction bases unmatched: 9. From germline, CDR1 is LNHDA and CDR2 SQIVND (reference sequence). CDR3 bases: TGTGCCAGTAGTAAGACAGGGTTTCCCCGGAACACTGAAGCTTTCTTT. Its translation is CASSKTGFPRNTEAFF.

The J gene is TRBJ1-5, the V gene TRBV2, with 8 positions matching TRBD1. J lost 4 bases, V lost 4 bases, and 6 bases had no gene match. The CDR3 runs to 15 residues. The germline gives CDR1 SNHLY, CDR2 FYNNEI. The CDR3, as DNA: TGTGCCAGCAGTGTAGGCAGGGGGCGGAATCAGCCCCAGCATTTT. Encoded protein: CASSVGRGRNQPQHF.

Written as DNA, the CDR3 is TGTGCCAGCAGCCGGTTCCCAGGGTACGAGCAGTACTTC. The encoded protein is CASSRFPGYEQYF. The genes are TRBV2 and TRBJ2-7, with a tentative D call TRBD1 (5 bases). Trimming shortened V by 6 bases and J by 4 bases, and 13 bases separated the two germline ends. The CDR3 loop spans 13 amino acids. The germline V gene encodes CDR1 SNHLY and CDR2 FYNNEI. The full variable domain, with the rest looked up from reference TRBV2 and TRBJ2-7, is EPEVTQTPSHQVTQMGQEVILRCVPISNHLYFYWYRQILGQKVEFLVSFYNNEISEKSEIFDDQFSVERPDGSNFTLKIRSTKLEDSAMYFCASSRFPGYEQYFGPGTRLTVT.

The rearrangement links TRBV19 to TRBJ2-3, with TRBD2 matching 10 bases. Losses at the gene ends were 5 bases for V and 5 bases for J; bases not matched to a gene: 7. This CDR3 has 15 amino acids. CDR1 and CDR2 (germline): LNHDA, SQIVND (reference sequence). CDR3 sequence: CASSPPAGGVDTQYF. The CDR3 nucleotides read TGTGCCAGTAGTCCCCCAGCGGGGGGGGTAGATACGCAGTATTTT.

This clonotype was counted between two and nine times. The V call is TRBV19, the J call TRBJ2-7; 11 bases fit TRBD2. The CDR3 spans 15 residues. The trim removed 1 base at V and 2 bases at J, leaving 1 base unmatched. Germline V CDR1 and CDR2: LNHDA, SQIVND (reference sequence). The CDR3 region has the DNA TGTGCCAGTAGTATAGGTAGCGGGGGGGCCTACGAGCAGTACTTC. This encodes CASSIGSGGAYEQYF.

This clonotype appeared a few times. This chain joins TRBV15 and TRBJ1-1, with a weak D call TRBD1 (6 bases). The CDR3 runs 15 residues. CDR1 and CDR2 (germline): LNHNV, YYDKDF (reference sequence). Trimming stripped 5 bases from V and 5 bases from J, with 18 bases between. CDR3 DNA: TGTGCCACCAGCCTTAAGCGGGGGGCTAAGACTGAAGCTTTCTTT. Translation gives CATSLKRGAKTEAFF.

This clonotype was recorded at least ten times. The chain is built from TRBV11-1 and TRBJ1-1; tentatively, D is TRBD1 (6 bases). V dropped 5 bases and J dropped 0 bases, with 16 bases sitting between them. The length of the CDR3 is 16 residues. Germline CDR1 reads SGHAT; CDR2 reads FQDESV (reference sequence). CDR3: CASSPRTGRMNTEAFF. For the CDR3, the DNA is TGTGCCAGCAGCCCCCGCACAGGGCGCATGAACACTGAAGCTTTCTTT.

In its sample, this clonotype was seen once. The V and J genes are TRBV7-3 and TRBJ2-2; possible D gene TRBD2, 5 bases. The CDR3 loop spans 15 amino acids. Germline values: CDR1 SGHTA, CDR2 FQGTGA. The ends were cut back, 5 bases at V and 7 bases at J, with 17 bases in the middle. The CDR3 here is CASSLREFSGGELFF. As DNA, the CDR3 is TGTGCCAGCAGCCTACGGGAATTTTCCGGCGGGGAGCTGTTTTTT.

This chain uses TRBV6-6 with TRBJ1-4; D might be TRBD1 (5 bases). V was trimmed by 6 bases and J by 3 bases, leaving 11 bases between them. The CDR3 is 14 amino acids. Looked up from germline, CDR1 is MNHNY and CDR2 is SVGAGI (reference sequence). The CDR3 loop is CASRHAGSNEKLFF. CDR3 DNA sequence: TGTGCCAGCAGACACGCAGGGTCTAATGAAAAACTGTTTTTT.

This clonotype was recorded a few times. This chain connects TRBV19 to TRBJ2-1; D is ambiguous. CDR3 size: 15 residues. Trimming pared 1 base from V and 2 bases from J, leaving 9 bases between. Germline V gene data show CDR1 as LNHDA and CDR2 as SQIVND (reference sequence). The DNA of the CDR3 is TGTGCCAGTAGTATAGTGGGCAGCCCCTACAATGAGCAGTTCTTC. It encodes CASSIVGSPYNEQFF.

The table lists this clonotype with many counts. V is TRBV7-2 and J is TRBJ2-7, with 8 nucleotides matching TRBD2. The V segment lost 0 bases and the J segment 1 base; nucleotides outside the gene matches: 5. The V gene's germline CDR1 is SGHTA and CDR2 FQGNSA. The CDR3 sequence is 16 residues long. CDR3 amino acids: CASSLASLAASYEQYF. The CDR3 nucleotides are TGTGCCAGCAGCTTAGCGTCACTAGCGGCGTCCTACGAGCAGTACTTC.

There are a few counts of this clonotype. The V gene is TRBV7-8, the J gene TRBJ1-2; D perhaps matches TRBD1 (5 bases). The CDR3 totals 16 residues. The V gene lost 5 bases and the J gene lost 4 bases, with 20 bases spanning the gap. Per germline, CDR1 SGHVS and CDR2 FQNEAQ. The CDR3 nucleotides are TGTGCCAGCAGCCCGCTGGCAGGGTTTACTATCTATGGCTACACCTTC. It encodes CASSPLAGFTIYGYTF. The full variable domain, its missing parts supplied by reference TRBV7-8 and TRBJ1-2, is GAGVSQSPRYKVAKRGQDVALRCDPISGHVSLFWYQQALGQGPEFLTYFQNEAQLDKSGLPSDRFFAERPEGSVSTLKIQRTQQEDSAVYLCASSPLAGFTIYGYTFGSGTRLTVV.